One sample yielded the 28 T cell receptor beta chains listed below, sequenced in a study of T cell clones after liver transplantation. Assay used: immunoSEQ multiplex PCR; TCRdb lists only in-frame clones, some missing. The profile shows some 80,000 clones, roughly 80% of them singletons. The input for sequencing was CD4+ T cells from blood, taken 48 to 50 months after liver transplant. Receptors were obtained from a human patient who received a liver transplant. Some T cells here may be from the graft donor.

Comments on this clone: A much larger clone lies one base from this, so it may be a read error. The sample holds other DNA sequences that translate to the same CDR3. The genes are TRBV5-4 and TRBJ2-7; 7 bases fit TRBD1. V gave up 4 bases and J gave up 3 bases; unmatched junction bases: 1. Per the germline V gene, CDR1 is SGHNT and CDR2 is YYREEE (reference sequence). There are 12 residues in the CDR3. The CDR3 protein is CASSRDSYEQYF. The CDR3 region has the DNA TGTGCCAGCAGCCGGGACAGCTACGAGCAGTACTTC.

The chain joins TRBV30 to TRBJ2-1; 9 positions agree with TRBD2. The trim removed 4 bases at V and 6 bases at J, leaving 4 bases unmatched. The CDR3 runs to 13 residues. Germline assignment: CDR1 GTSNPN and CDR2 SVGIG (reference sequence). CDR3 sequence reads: CAWNGGRVNEQFF. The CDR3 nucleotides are TGTGCCTGGAATGGCGGGAGGGTCAATGAGCAGTTCTTC.

The CDR3 loop reads CASSMVTEAFF. The CDR3 nucleotides are TGTGCCAGCAGCATGGTCACTGAAGCTTTCTTT. J is TRBJ1-1 and V is TRBV28; D gene uncertain. This CDR3 comprises 11 residues. The ends were cut back, 6 bases at V and 4 bases at J, with 6 bases in the middle. CDR1 is MDHEN and CDR2 is SYDVKM in the germline V gene.

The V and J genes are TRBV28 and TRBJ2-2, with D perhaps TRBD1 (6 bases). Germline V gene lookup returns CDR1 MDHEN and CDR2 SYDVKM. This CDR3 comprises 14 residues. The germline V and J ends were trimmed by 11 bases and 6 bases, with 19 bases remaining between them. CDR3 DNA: TGTGCCGGAGGTGGGGGCTACGGCTCCGGGGAGCTGTTTTTT. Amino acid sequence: CAGGGGYGSGELFF.

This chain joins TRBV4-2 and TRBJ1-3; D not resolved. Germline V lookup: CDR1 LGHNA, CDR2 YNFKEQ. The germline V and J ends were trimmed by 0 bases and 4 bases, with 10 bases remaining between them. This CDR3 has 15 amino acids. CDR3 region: CASSQDPALGNTIYF. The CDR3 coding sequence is TGTGCCAGCAGCCAAGACCCCGCCCTGGGAAACACCATATATTTT.

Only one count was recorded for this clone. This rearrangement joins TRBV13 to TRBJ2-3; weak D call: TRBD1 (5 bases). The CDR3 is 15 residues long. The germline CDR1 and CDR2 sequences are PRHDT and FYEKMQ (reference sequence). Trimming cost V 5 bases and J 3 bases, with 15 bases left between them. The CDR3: CASSQGQVGTDTQYF. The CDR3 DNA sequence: TGTGCCAGCAGCCAGGGCCAGGTTGGGACAGATACGCAGTATTTT.

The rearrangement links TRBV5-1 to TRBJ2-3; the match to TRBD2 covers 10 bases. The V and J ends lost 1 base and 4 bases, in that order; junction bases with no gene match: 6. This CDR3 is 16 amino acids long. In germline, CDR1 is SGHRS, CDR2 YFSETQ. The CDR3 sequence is CASSLSTSGLADTQYF. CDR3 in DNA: TGCGCCAGCAGCTTGTCGACTAGCGGGCTCGCAGATACGCAGTATTTT.

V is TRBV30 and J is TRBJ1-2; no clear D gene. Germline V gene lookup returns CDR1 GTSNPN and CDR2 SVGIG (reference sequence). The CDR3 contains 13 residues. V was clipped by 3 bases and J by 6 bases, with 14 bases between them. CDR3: CAWSPGRRNGYTF. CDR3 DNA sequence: TGTGCCTGGAGCCCCGGACGCCGTAATGGCTACACCTTC. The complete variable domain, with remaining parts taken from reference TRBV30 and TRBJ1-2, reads SQTIHQWPATLVQPVGSPLSLECTVEGTSNPNLYWYRQAAGRGLQLLFYSVGIGQISSEVPQNLSASRPQDRQFILSSKKLLLSDSGFYLCAWSPGRRNGYTFGSGTRLTVV.

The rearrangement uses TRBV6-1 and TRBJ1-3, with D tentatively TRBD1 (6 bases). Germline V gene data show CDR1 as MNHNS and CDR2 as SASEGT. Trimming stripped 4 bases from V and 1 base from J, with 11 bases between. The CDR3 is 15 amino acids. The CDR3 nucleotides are TGTGCCAGCAGTGCGGTAAGGGGGTCTGGAAACACCATATATTTT. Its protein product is CASSAVRGSGNTIYF.

CDR3 loop: CASSLIIGVESNYGYTF. The CDR3 DNA sequence: TGTGCCAGCAGCTTGATTATAGGGGTCGAAAGCAACTATGGCTACACCTTC. The chain combines TRBV5-4 with TRBJ1-2; weak D call: TRBD1 (5 bases). CDR3 length: 17 residues. The germline CDR1 and CDR2 sequences are SGHNT and YYREEE (reference sequence). Trimming took off 1 base at V and 2 bases at J, with 18 bases between the two ends.

The CDR3 DNA sequence: TGTGCCAGCAGTTATAATGACCGCTCCTACAATGAGCAGTTCTTC. This gives the protein CASSYNDRSYNEQFF. The chain couples TRBV7-3 to TRBJ2-1; D remains unclear. The germline V gene has CDR1 SGHTA and CDR2 FQGTGA. This CDR3 is 15 amino acids long. Deletions cut 6 bases from V and 0 bases from J, with 12 bases between.

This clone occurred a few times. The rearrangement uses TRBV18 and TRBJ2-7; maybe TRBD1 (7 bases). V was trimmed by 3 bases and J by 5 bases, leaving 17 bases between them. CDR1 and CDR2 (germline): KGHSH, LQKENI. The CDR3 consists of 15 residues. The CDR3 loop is CASSPTEGARNEQYF. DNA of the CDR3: TGTGCCAGCTCACCGACGGAGGGGGCGAGGAACGAGCAGTACTTC. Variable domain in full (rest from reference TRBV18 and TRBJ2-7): NAGVMQNPRHLVRRRGQEARLRCSPMKGHSHVYWYRQLPEEGLKFMVYLQKENIIDESGMPKERFSAEFPKEGPSILRIQQVVRGDSAAYFCASSPTEGARNEQYFGPGTRLTVT.

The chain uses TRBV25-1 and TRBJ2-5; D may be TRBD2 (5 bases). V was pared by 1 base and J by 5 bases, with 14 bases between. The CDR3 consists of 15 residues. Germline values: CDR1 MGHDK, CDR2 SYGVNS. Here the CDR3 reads CASSESDSTGETQYF. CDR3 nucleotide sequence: TGTGCCAGCAGTGAATCGGACTCCACCGGCGAGACCCAGTACTTC. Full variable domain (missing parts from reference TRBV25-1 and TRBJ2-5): EADIYQTPRYLVIGTGKKITLECSQTMGHDKMYWYQQDPGMELHLIHYSYGVNSTEKGDLSSESTVSRIRTEHFPLTLESARPSHTSQYLCASSESDSTGETQYFGPGTRLLVL.

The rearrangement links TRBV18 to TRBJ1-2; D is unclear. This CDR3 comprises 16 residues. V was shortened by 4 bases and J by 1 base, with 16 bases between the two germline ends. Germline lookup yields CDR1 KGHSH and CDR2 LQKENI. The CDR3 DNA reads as TGTGCCAGCTCACTAAGTAGGTCCACAGTTAACTATGGCTACACCTTC. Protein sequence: CASSLSRSTVNYGYTF.

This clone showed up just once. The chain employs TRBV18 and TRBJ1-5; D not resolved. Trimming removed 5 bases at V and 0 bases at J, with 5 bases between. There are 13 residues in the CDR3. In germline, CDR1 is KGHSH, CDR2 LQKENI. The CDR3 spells CASSENSNQPQHF. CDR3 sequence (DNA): TGTGCCAGCTCAGAAAATAGCAATCAGCCCCAGCATTTT.

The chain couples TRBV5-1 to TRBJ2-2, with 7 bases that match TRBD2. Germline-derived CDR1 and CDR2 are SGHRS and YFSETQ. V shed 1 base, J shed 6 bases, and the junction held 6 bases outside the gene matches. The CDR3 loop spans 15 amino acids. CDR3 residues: CASSLIAGVPGELFF. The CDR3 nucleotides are TGCGCCAGCAGCTTGATTGCGGGAGTCCCCGGGGAGCTGTTTTTT.

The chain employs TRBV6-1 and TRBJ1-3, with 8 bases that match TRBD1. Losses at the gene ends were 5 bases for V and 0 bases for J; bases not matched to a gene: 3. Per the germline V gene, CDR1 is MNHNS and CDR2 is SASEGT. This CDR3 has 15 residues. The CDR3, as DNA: TGTGCCAGCAGTCTAACAGGGGGCTCTGGAAACACCATATATTTT. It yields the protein CASSLTGGSGNTIYF.

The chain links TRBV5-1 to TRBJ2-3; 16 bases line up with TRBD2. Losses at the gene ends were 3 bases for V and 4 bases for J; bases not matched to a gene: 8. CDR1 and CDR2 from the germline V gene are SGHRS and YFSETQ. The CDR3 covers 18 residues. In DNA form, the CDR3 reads TGCGCCAGCAGCTCCCAGGGACTAGCGGGGGGGCGGGCAGATACGCAGTATTTT. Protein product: CASSSQGLAGGRADTQYF. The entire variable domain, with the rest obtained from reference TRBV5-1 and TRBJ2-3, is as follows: KAGVTQTPRYLIKTRGQQVTLSCSPISGHRSVSWYQQTPGQGLQFLFEYFSETQRNKGNFPGRFSGRQFSNSRSEMNVSTLELGDSALYLCASSSQGLAGGRADTQYFGPGTRLTVL.

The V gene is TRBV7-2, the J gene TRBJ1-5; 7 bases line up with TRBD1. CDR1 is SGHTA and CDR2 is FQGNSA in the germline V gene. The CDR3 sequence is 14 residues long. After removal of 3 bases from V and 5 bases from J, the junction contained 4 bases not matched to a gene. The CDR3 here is CASSLGQGDQPQHF. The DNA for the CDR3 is TGTGCCAGCAGCTTGGGGCAGGGGGATCAGCCCCAGCATTTT.

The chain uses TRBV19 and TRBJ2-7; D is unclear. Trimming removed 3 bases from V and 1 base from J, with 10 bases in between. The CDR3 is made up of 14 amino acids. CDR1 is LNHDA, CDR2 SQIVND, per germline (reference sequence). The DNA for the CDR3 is TGTGCCAGTAGTATGGGCAGAGATTCCTACGAGCAGTACTTC. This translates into CASSMGRDSYEQYF.

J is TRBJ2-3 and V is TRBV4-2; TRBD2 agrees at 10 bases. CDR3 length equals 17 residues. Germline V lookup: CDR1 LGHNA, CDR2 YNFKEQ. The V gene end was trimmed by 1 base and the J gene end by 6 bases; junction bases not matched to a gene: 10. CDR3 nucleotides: TGTGCCAGCAGCCAAGTACCGGGACTAGCGACCGGGGATACGCAGTATTTT. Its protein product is CASSQVPGLATGDTQYF.

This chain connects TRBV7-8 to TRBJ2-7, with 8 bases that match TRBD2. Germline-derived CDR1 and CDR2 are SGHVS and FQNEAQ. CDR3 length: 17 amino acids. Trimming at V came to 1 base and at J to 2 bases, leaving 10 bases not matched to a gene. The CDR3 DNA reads TGTGCCAGCAGCTTAGTGGAGACTAGCGATATCCCCTACGAGCAGTACTTC. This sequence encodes CASSLVETSDIPYEQYF.

For the CDR3, the DNA is TGTGCCAGTGGACAGGGGGACTACGAGCAGTACTTC. Encoded protein: CASGQGDYEQYF. The gene calls are TRBV19 and TRBJ2-7; TRBD1 aligns across 10 bases. After removal of 8 bases from V and 3 bases from J, the junction contained 1 base not matched to a gene. Germline V CDR1 and CDR2: LNHDA, SQIVND (reference sequence). The CDR3 has 12 residues.

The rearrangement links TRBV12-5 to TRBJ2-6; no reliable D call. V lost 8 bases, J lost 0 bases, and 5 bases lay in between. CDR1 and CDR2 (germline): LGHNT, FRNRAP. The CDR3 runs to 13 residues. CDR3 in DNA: TGTGCTAGTTCGAGCTCTGGGGCCAACGTCCTGACTTTC. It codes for CASSSSGANVLTF.

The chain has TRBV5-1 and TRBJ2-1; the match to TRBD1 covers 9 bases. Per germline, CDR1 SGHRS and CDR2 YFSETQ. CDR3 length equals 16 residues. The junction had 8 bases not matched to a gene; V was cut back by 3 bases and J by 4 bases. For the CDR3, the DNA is TGCGCCAGCAGCTGGGGAGGGACAGGGTCTTACAATGAGCAGTTCTTC. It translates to CASSWGGTGSYNEQFF.

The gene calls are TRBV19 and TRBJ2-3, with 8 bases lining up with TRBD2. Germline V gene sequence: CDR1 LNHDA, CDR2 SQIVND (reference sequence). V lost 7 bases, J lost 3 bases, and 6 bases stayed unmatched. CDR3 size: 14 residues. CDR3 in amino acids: CASTPAGETDTQYF. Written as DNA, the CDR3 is TGTGCCAGTACGCCAGCGGGAGAGACAGATACGCAGTATTTT. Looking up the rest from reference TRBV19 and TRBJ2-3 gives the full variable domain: DGGITQSPKYLFRKEGQNVTLSCEQNLNHDAMYWYRQDPGQGLRLIYYSQIVNDFQKGDIAEGYSVSREKKESFPLTVTSAQKNPTAFYLCASTPAGETDTQYFGPGTRLTVL.

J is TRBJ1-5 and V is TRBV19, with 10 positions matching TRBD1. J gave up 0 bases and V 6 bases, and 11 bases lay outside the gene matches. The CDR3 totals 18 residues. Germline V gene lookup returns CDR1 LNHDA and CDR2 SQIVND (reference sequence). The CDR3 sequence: CASRDGTGDLYSNQPQHF. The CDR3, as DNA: TGTGCCAGTAGAGATGGGACAGGGGACCTTTATAGCAATCAGCCCCAGCATTTT.

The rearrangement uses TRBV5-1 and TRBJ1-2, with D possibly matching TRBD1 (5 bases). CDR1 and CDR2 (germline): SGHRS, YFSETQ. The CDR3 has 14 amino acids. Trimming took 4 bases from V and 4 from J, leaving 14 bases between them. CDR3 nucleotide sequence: TGCGCCAGCAGCCCCCGGGGGGAATCCTATGGCTACACCTTC. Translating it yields CASSPRGESYGYTF.